Listed below are T cell receptor beta chains from one sample, sequenced in a study of T cell responses to AZD1222 COVID-19 vaccine. The assay was immunoSEQ multiplex PCR, and TCRdb's table has in-frame clones only and misses some. The profile covers roughly 150,000 clones, with almost 90% appearing a single time and approximately 1.6% taken by the ten largest. The source material was peripheral blood, sampled 28 days after the second AZD1222 dose. The receptor set was obtained from an adult who received the AZD1222 COVID-19 vaccine. Both conserved end residues are part of each CDR3. The order of the fields is D gene, V gene, clone size, J gene, CDR3 DNA, CDR3 protein. A D gene is named only where the DNA matches it firmly. Clone size is stated in some rows and not others, as once, few, many or a class when expanded.

>TRBD2|TRBV5-1|-|TRBJ2-1
TGCGCCAGCAGTTTGGGACTAGCGGGGAGCAATGAGCAGTTCTTC
CASSLGLAGSNEQFF
>TRBD2|TRBV5-8|-|TRBJ2-3
TGTGCCAGCAGCCTGGGACTAGCGGGGGCCACAGATACGCAGTATTTT
CASSLGLAGATDTQYF
>-|TRBV7-6|once|TRBJ2-6
TGTGCCAGCAGCTACAGCACAGGCACCTCTGGGGCCAACGTCCTGACTTTC
CASSYSTGTSGANVLTF
>TRBD1|TRBV19|-|TRBJ1-6
TGTGCCAGTAGTCTCCGGGACAGGGATCGGAATAATTCACCCCTCCACTTT
CASSLRDRDRNNSPLHF
>-|TRBV6-1|-|TRBJ1-3
TGTGCCAGCAGTGAATCCCACACGAGCTCTGGAAACACCATATATTTT
CASSESHTSSGNTIYF
>-|TRBV30|-|TRBJ2-5
TGTGCCTGGAGTGTATTAGAGACCCAGTACTTC
CAWSVLETQYF
>-|TRBV2|-|TRBJ1-4
TGTGCCAGCAGTGGCAAGGACAGTGGGGAAAAACTGTTTTTT
CASSGKDSGEKLFF
>-|TRBV7-8|-|TRBJ2-7
TGTGCCAGCAGCTTAGGGGACGGGCCCTACGAGCAGTACTTC
CASSLGDGPYEQYF
>TRBD1|TRBV28|-|TRBJ1-2
TGTGCCAGCAGCGACAAGCCGGGACAGGGTGTCAGTCTCTATGGCTACACCTTC
CASSDKPGQGVSLYGYTF
>TRBD2|TRBV11-3|-|TRBJ2-1
TGTGCCAGCAGCTTAGTATCTGGGACTAGCTTGAGGTCTGAGCAGTTCTTC
CASSLVSGTSLRSEQFF
>-|TRBV18|-|TRBJ2-5
TGTGCCAGCTCACCAAGTCTAAGTGAGACCCAGTACTTC
CASSPSLSETQYF
>-|TRBV5-1|-|TRBJ2-2
TGCGCCAGCAGCTTGGCGGGAAGGACCGGGGAGCTGTTTTTT
CASSLAGRTGELFF
>TRBD2|TRBV11-2|-|TRBJ2-2
TGTGCCAGCAGCTCTTTCCCGATTAGCGGGAGAAACACCGGGGAGCTGTTTTTT
CASSSFPISGRNTGELFF
>-|TRBV6-5|-|TRBJ1-1
TGTGCCAGCGCCGTAAGTTACAGGCACACTGAAGCTTTCTTT
CASAVSYRHTEAFF
>-|TRBV27|-|TRBJ1-2
TGTGCCAGCAAAAACGCCGACGCTCACGGCTACACCTTC
CASKNADAHGYTF
>-|TRBV27|-|TRBJ2-3
TGTGCCAGCAGTTGGGGCGGAGATACGCAGTATTTT
CASSWGGDTQYF
>-|TRBV27|-|TRBJ2-2
TGTGCCAGCAGTTCCACCGGGGAGCTGTTTTTT
CASSSTGELFF
>-|TRBV6-2/TRBV6-3|few|TRBJ2-3
TGTGCCAGCAGTTACTCGACGGAGAGGTCCACAGATACGCAGTATTTT
CASSYSTERSTDTQYF
>-|TRBV5-1|-|TRBJ1-1
TGCGCCAGCAGCTCTCTAAGCGGACAGACGAACACTGAAGCTTTCTTT
CASSSLSGQTNTEAFF
>-|TRBV7-3|once|TRBJ2-1
TGTGCCAGCAGCCCAGGATCTGACAATGAGCAGTTCTTC
CASSPGSDNEQFF
>-|TRBV19|-|TRBJ1-3
TGTGCCAGTAGTACAACAGGGCCTGGAAACACCATATATTTT
CASSTTGPGNTIYF
>-|TRBV24-1|-|TRBJ2-1
TGTGCCACCAGTGATCCGGACCGTCTTTCGGCCAATGAGCAGTTCTTC
CATSDPDRLSANEQFF
>-|TRBV5-1|-|TRBJ1-4
TGCGCCAGCAGCCCCGGCGTGCAGGGCGGTGAAAAACTGTTTTTT
CASSPGVQGGEKLFF
>-|TRBV12-3/TRBV12-4|-|TRBJ1-3
TGTGCCAGCAGTTTAGCCCCGGACAGCACCATATATTTT
CASSLAPDSTIYF
>-|TRBV28|-|TRBJ1-5
TGTGCCAGCAGTTTATTAACGGCCGGGAATCAGCCCCAGCATTTT
CASSLLTAGNQPQHF
>-|TRBV30|-|TRBJ1-2
TGTGCCTGTCCACAGTTTAACTATGGCTACACCTTC
CACPQFNYGYTF
>-|TRBV7-3|-|TRBJ1-1
TGTGCCAGCCAAGGCCACCGCGGGGAGGGACCGAACACTGAAGCTTTCTTT
CASQGHRGEGPNTEAFF
>-|TRBV6-4|-|TRBJ2-2
TGTGCCAGCAGGGCAGGGTACACCGGGGAGCTGTTTTTT
CASRAGYTGELFF
>TRBD1|TRBV6-5|-|TRBJ1-3
TGTGCCAGCAGTCCAACGACAGGGGGGAACACCATATATTTT
CASSPTTGGNTIYF
>-|TRBV19|-|TRBJ1-2
TGTGCCAGTAGTATCGGTGCTAACTATGGCTACACCTTC
CASSIGANYGYTF
>-|TRBV20-1|-|TRBJ2-7
TGCAGTGCTACTCCGCCTGGGGAGCAGTACTTC
CSATPPGEQYF
>-|TRBV7-8|-|TRBJ1-1
TGTGCCAGCGGGACCACTGAAGCTTTCTTT
CASGTTEAFF
>-|TRBV30|-|TRBJ2-1
TGTGCCTGGAGTTTGGGGGGGCCTATGAATGAGCAGTTCTTC
CAWSLGGPMNEQFF
>-|TRBV27|-|TRBJ2-6
TGTGCCAGCAGTTTACTGACCCCGCACGGCTCTGGGGCCAACGTCCTGACTTTC
CASSLLTPHGSGANVLTF
>TRBD1|TRBV5-4|-|TRBJ1-1
TGTGCCAGCAGCTTGGCAGGGGGCCGTATGAACACTGAAGCTTTCTTT
CASSLAGGRMNTEAFF
>-|TRBV28|-|TRBJ1-3
TGTGCCAGCAGTTTGGGTTTCGTTGGAAACACCATATATTTT
CASSLGFVGNTIYF
>-|TRBV7-8|-|TRBJ2-5
TGTGCCAGCAGCTTAATAGTGGGGGGGCCCGAGACCCAGTACTTC
CASSLIVGGPETQYF
>-|TRBV29-1|-|TRBJ2-5
TGCAGCGTTGCAATCAACGGGGGTCAGACCCAGTACTTC
CSVAINGGQTQYF
>-|TRBV7-2|-|TRBJ1-1
TGTGCCAGCAGCCCCCACCAGCGCACTGAAGCTTTCTTT
CASSPHQRTEAFF
>-|TRBV7-8|-|TRBJ1-6
TGTGCCAGCAGCTTATTGCTTCGACAGTCCTATAATTCACCCCTCCACTTT
CASSLLLRQSYNSPLHF
>TRBD2|TRBV28|-|TRBJ2-7
TGTGCCAGCGGGCGCAGCGGGATTCCCTACGAGCAGTACTTC
CASGRSGIPYEQYF
>TRBD2|TRBV5-8|once|TRBJ2-5
TGTGCCACCCAAGAGGGGAGGGCGCAAGAGACCCAGTACTTC
CATQEGRAQETQYF
>-|TRBV19|-|TRBJ1-2
TGTGCCAGTAGTCCCTTGGGCAACTATGGCTACACCTTC
CASSPLGNYGYTF
>-|TRBV7-3|-|TRBJ1-6
TGTGCCAGCAGCTTAACTGGGGCCGGGGGTTCACCCCTCCACTTT
CASSLTGAGGSPLHF
>-|TRBV9|-|TRBJ2-1
TGTGCCAGCAGCGTAGACTCAGGAGGGACCTCCAACAATGAGCAGTTCTTC
CASSVDSGGTSNNEQFF
>TRBD1|TRBV5-4|-|TRBJ2-7
TGTGCCAGCAGTCAGGCCCCCGGGACAGGGGTCGTGGGCGAGCAGTACTTC
CASSQAPGTGVVGEQYF
>TRBD2|TRBV5-1|-|TRBJ2-2
TGCGCCAGCAGCTCGGGACTAGCGACCACCGGGGAGCTGTTTTTT
CASSSGLATTGELFF
>-|TRBV6-5|-|TRBJ1-2
TGTGCCAGCAGTCCGACCGGCTATGGCTACACCTTC
CASSPTGYGYTF
>-|TRBV7-9|-|TRBJ1-1
TGTGCCAGCAGACTTTCAGGGGACACTGAAGCTTTCTTT
CASRLSGDTEAFF
>-|TRBV6-5|-|TRBJ1-4
TGTGCCAGCAGTTACGTCCCTGTTGCAACTAATGAAAAACTGTTTTTT
CASSYVPVATNEKLFF
>-|TRBV5-1|once|TRBJ1-1
TGCGCCAGCAGCTTGATAGGTACTGAAGCTTTCTTT
CASSLIGTEAFF
>-|TRBV7-2|-|TRBJ1-2
TGTGCCAGCAGCTCAGTCGGGAACTATGGCTACACCTTC
CASSSVGNYGYTF
>-|TRBV7-8|-|TRBJ1-2
TGTGCCAGCAGCCCATCCGAGACTAACTATGGCTACACCTTC
CASSPSETNYGYTF
>-|TRBV5-1|-|TRBJ1-1
TGCGCCAGCAACGTTATAGGGGGCACTGAAGCTTTCTTT
CASNVIGGTEAFF
>-|TRBV6-5|-|TRBJ1-5
TGTGCCAGCAGCCCCACCGGGGCGGGACAGCCCCAGCATTTT
CASSPTGAGQPQHF